These 27 T cell receptor beta chains originate from one sample sequenced in a study of T cells in Graves' hyperthyroidism and ophthalmopathy. From RNA transcripts, TCR beta CDR3 regions were amplified. During a first-round RT-PCR of the TCR CDR3, the HTBI primer set was used. TCRdb ran MiXCR on the multiplex PCR reads and lists one entry per CDR3 protein. Here the sample spans about 640,000 distinct CDR3 sequences, about 20% being singletons. The sequencing input was blood. These receptors were taken from a man aged 25-45 years with Graves' ophthalmopathy.

In this sample, this clonotype turned up a few times. The rearrangement links TRBV2 to TRBJ2-1; tentatively, D is TRBD2 (6 bases). The V gene's germline CDR1 is SNHLY and CDR2 FYNNEI. V was cut by 3 bases and J by 8 bases, with 29 bases left in between. This CDR3 contains 19 residues. The CDR3 spells CASSDSGSGTQHYQDEQFF. The CDR3, as DNA: TGTGCCAGCAGTGACTCCGGATCGGGGACTCAGCACTACCAAGATGAGCAGTTCTTC.

This clonotype has a handful of counts. V and J are TRBV7-2 and TRBJ2-3; 8 positions match TRBD2. Germline values: CDR1 SGHTA, CDR2 FQGNSA. V was pared by 1 base and J by 4 bases, with 16 bases of the junction left unmatched. The CDR3 length is 19 residues. Here the CDR3 reads CASSLGRNSGKKRADTQYF. The CDR3 DNA reads as TGTGCCAGCAGCTTAGGAAGAAATAGCGGGAAAAAGAGGGCAGATACGCAGTATTTT.

The genes are TRBV20-1 and TRBJ2-3; 14 positions match TRBD2. The germline CDR1 and CDR2 sequences are DFQATT and SNEGSKA (reference sequence). This CDR3 spans 14 amino acids. The CDR3 DNA is TGCACTGCCTCGACTAGCGGGAGGGGAGATACGCAGTATTTT. Its protein is CTASTSGRGDTQYF.

V gene TRBV12-5 combines with J gene TRBJ2-1; tentatively, D is TRBD1 (6 bases). Trimming removed 0 bases at V and 10 bases at J, with 16 bases between. The CDR3 length is 15 residues. Germline lookup yields CDR1 LGHNT and CDR2 FRNRAP. CDR3 DNA: TGTGCTAGTGGTTTGGTACAGGGTGGCGCTTGGGAGCAGTTCTTC. This translates into CASGLVQGGAWEQFF.

This clonotype was counted ten times or more. CDR3 protein: CAWNRQGGTEAFF. The CDR3 DNA follows: TGTGCCTGGAATAGGCAGGGGGGCACTGAAGCTTTCTTT. This chain links TRBV30 with TRBJ1-1, with TRBD1 matching over 7 bases. V shed 4 bases and J 4 bases; nucleotides not matched to a gene: 6. CDR1 and CDR2 from the germline V gene are GTSNPN and SVGIG (reference sequence). The CDR3 is made up of 13 amino acids. The complete variable domain, with remaining parts taken from reference TRBV30 and TRBJ1-1, reads SQTIHQWPATLVQPVGSPLSLECTVEGTSNPNLYWYRQAAGRGLQLLFYSVGIGQISSEVPQNLSASRPQDRQFILSSKKLLLSDSGFYLCAWNRQGGTEAFFGQGTRLTVV.

In its sample, this clonotype was seen a few times. V and J are TRBV7-3 and TRBJ2-1; 8 bases fit TRBD2. CDR1 and CDR2 from the germline V gene are SGHTA and FQGTGA. Trimming removed 5 bases from V and 2 bases from J; junction bases left unmatched: 5. The CDR3 is 15 amino acids. For the CDR3, the DNA is TGTGCCAGCAGCCAGGAGGGACTAGCCTACAATGAGCAGTTCTTC. Translating it yields CASSQEGLAYNEQFF.

The chain combines TRBV18 with TRBJ2-2, with D possibly matching TRBD2 (5 bases). CDR3 size: 16 residues. Germline CDR1 reads KGHSH; CDR2 reads LQKENI. Trimming took off 2 bases at V and 1 base at J, with 11 bases between the two ends. CDR3: CASSPGAARNTGELFF. CDR3 nucleotide sequence: TGTGCCAGCTCACCAGGAGCGGCTAGGAACACCGGGGAGCTGTTTTTT.

This clonotype was detected a few times. V is TRBV27 and J is TRBJ1-3; TRBD1 aligns across 10 bases. CDR1 is MNHEY, CDR2 SMNVEV, per germline (reference sequence). This CDR3 contains 18 residues. Unmatched junction bases numbered 12, after V lost 3 bases and J lost 4 bases. CDR3 coding DNA: TGTGCCAGCAGTTTGCTCGGGCCGGGACAGGGGACGGGAAACACCATATATTTT. Its protein is CASSLLGPGQGTGNTIYF.

This clonotype was recorded a few times. The V gene is TRBV7-3, the J gene TRBJ2-7; D not certain. The germline CDR1 and CDR2 sequences are SGHTA and FQGTGA. V was clipped by 3 bases and J by 5 bases, with 11 bases between them. The CDR3 is 13 residues long. The CDR3 DNA is TGTGCCAGCAGCTTCCGTAACCGGGACGAGCAGTACTTC. This codes for CASSFRNRDEQYF.

The V and J genes are TRBV19 and TRBJ2-7; the D gene is possibly TRBD1 (6 bases). This CDR3 comprises 14 residues. CDR1 is LNHDA, CDR2 SQIVND, per germline (reference sequence). V lost 4 bases, J lost 3 bases, and 13 bases lay in between. DNA for the CDR3: TGTGCCAGTAGTACGCAGGGGTTTGGCTACGAGCAGTACTTC. Translating it yields CASSTQGFGYEQYF.

This clonotype was seen a few times. The chain couples TRBV20-1 to TRBJ2-7; 11 nucleotides line up with TRBD1. Germline-derived CDR1 and CDR2 are DFQATT and SNEGSKA (reference sequence). With 1 base clipped from V and 5 bases from J, the junction kept 10 bases outside the gene matches. The CDR3 runs 16 residues. The CDR3 coding sequence is TGCAGTGCTAGAGTAGTGGGGACAGGGGGAGGGAACGAGCAGTACTTC. The encoded protein is CSARVVGTGGGNEQYF.

In its sample, this clonotype was seen many times. The genes are TRBV7-9 and TRBJ2-7; 9 nucleotides line up with TRBD2. CDR1 is SEHNR, CDR2 FQNEAQ, per germline (reference sequence). The CDR3 has 16 residues. Germline trimming cut 5 bases from V and 0 bases from J; bases unmatched to any gene: 8. In nucleotides, the CDR3 is TGTGCCAGCAGCGGATCACTAGCGGGCCACTCCTACGAGCAGTACTTC. Translating gives CASSGSLAGHSYEQYF.

The V and J genes are TRBV27 and TRBJ2-7, with D unclear. The CDR3 has 16 amino acids. V was trimmed by 0 bases and J by 0 bases, leaving 12 bases between them. The V gene's germline CDR1 is MNHEY and CDR2 SMNVEV (reference sequence). In nucleotides, the CDR3 is TGTGCCAGCAGTTTATCGCCAACAGCAAGCTCCTACGAGCAGTACTTC. Its translation is CASSLSPTASSYEQYF.

This clonotype was seen a few times. The chain is built from TRBV7-9 and TRBJ2-7, with a weak D call TRBD1 (5 bases). The V gene's germline CDR1 is SEHNR and CDR2 FQNEAQ (reference sequence). The CDR3 sequence is 15 residues long. V was pared by 5 bases and J by 2 bases, with 16 bases between. The CDR3 DNA reads TGTGCCAGCAGCAACACCCTCAGGGCCGCCTACGAGCAGTACTTC. Protein: CASSNTLRAAYEQYF.

This clonotype was seen a handful of times. The chain links TRBV20-1 to TRBJ2-1, with no clear D. The CDR3 is made up of 13 amino acids. CDR1 DFQATT and CDR2 SNEGSKA come from the germline V gene (reference sequence). The V end was cut by 0 bases, the J end by 5 bases, with 8 bases between. In nucleotides, the CDR3 is TGCAGTGCTAGAGATCGGCCGGACAATGAGCAGTTCTTC. Translation gives CSARDRPDNEQFF.

A remark on this clonotype: A read error is possible here, since a much larger clone lies one base away. J is TRBJ2-7 and V is TRBV11-2; 10 nucleotides align to TRBD1. The CDR3 contains 14 residues. Germline V gene sequence: CDR1 SGHAT, CDR2 FQNNGV. The CDR3 region has the DNA TGTGCCAGCAGCTCGGACAGGGGGTTCTACAAGCAGTACTTC. Translating it yields CASSSDRGFYKQYF.

The sample holds one count of this clonotype. At one of its ends the junction is not consistent with the germline gene, which may arise from a read error. This chain connects TRBV6-1 to TRBJ2-3; possibly TRBD1 for D (6 bases). This CDR3 has 15 amino acids. The germline V gene encodes CDR1 MNHNS and CDR2 SASEGT. The CDR3 sequence is CASSQHTRGTDKQYF. The CDR3 nucleotides read TGTGCCAGCAGCCAACATACCAGGGGCACAGATAAGCAGTATTTT.

V and J are TRBV20-1 and TRBJ2-7, with TRBD1 matching over 9 bases. With V trimmed by 6 bases and J by 5 bases, 8 bases remained unmatched. Per germline, CDR1 DFQATT and CDR2 SNEGSKA (reference sequence). CDR3 length: 13 amino acids. CDR3 nucleotide sequence: TGCAGTGCCGCCGGGACAGGGCCCCACGAGCAGTACTTC. Translated: CSAAGTGPHEQYF.

The chain couples TRBV10-1 to TRBJ2-2; TRBD2 matches at 9 bases. The CDR3 spans 14 residues. Germline lookup yields CDR1 WNHNN and CDR2 SYGVQD (reference sequence). J was trimmed by 5 bases and V by 4 bases; bases with no gene match: 2. CDR3 region: CASSVAGGTGELFF. Here the CDR3 DNA reads TGCGCCAGCAGTGTGGCGGGAGGGACCGGGGAGCTGTTTTTT.

The chain uses TRBV5-1 and TRBJ2-5; 10 nucleotides agree with TRBD2. After removal of 3 bases from V and 4 bases from J, the junction contained 9 bases not matched to a gene. CDR1 SGHRS and CDR2 YFSETQ come from the germline V gene. CDR3 size: 16 residues. The CDR3 DNA reads as TGCGCCAGCAGCTCTAGCGGGAGAGGGTTGGGAGAGACCCAGTACTTC. It translates to CASSSSGRGLGETQYF.

At least ten counts were recorded for this clonotype. The V and J genes are TRBV20-1 and TRBJ2-7, with TRBD2 matching over 8 bases. Germline CDR1 and CDR2: DFQATT and SNEGSKA (reference sequence). V was pared by 6 bases and J by 3 bases, with 7 bases of the junction left unmatched. This CDR3 is built from 13 residues. The CDR3 spells CSAPPRGGYEQYF. In DNA, the CDR3 is TGCAGTGCCCCGCCCCGGGGGGGCTACGAGCAGTACTTC.

At least ten counts were recorded for this clonotype. This chain uses TRBV6-5 with TRBJ2-5; TRBD2 aligns across 7 bases. The CDR3 is made up of 16 amino acids. The junction had 5 bases not matched to a gene; V was cut back by 0 bases and J by 1 base. Germline V gene data show CDR1 as MNHEY and CDR2 as SVGAGI. CDR3 in DNA: TGTGCCAGCAGTTACTCGAGTCGCGGGGGCCAAGAGACCCAGTACTTC. Its translation: CASSYSSRGGQETQYF.

The V gene is TRBV5-6, the J gene TRBJ1-1, with D unresolved. Germline lookup yields CDR1 SGHDT and CDR2 YYEEEE. The CDR3 sequence is 15 residues long. Trimming shortened V by 1 base and J by 4 bases, and 14 bases separated the two germline ends. The CDR3 spells CASSLRVSSGTEAFF. The CDR3 DNA reads TGTGCCAGCAGCTTGCGTGTCTCCTCGGGCACTGAAGCTTTCTTT.

The chain recombines TRBV28 with TRBJ2-3; D is possibly TRBD2 (5 bases). CDR1 is MDHEN, CDR2 SYDVKM, per germline. There are 10 residues in the CDR3. V dropped 8 bases and J dropped 8 bases, with 8 bases sitting between them. The CDR3 is CASSGGTQYF. The CDR3 bases are TGTGCCAGCTCAGGAGGTACGCAGTATTTT.

This clonotype showed up just a few times. The V gene is TRBV10-3, the J gene TRBJ2-2; 12 bases match TRBD1. J gave up 3 bases and V 7 bases, and 9 bases lay outside the gene matches. Germline V gene lookup returns CDR1 ENHRY and CDR2 SYGVKD. The CDR3 loop spans 17 amino acids. CDR3 loop: CAIKDAGQGADTGELFF. CDR3 sequence (DNA): TGTGCCATCAAGGACGCGGGACAGGGGGCTGACACCGGGGAGCTGTTTTTT.

The chain combines TRBV6-1 with TRBJ2-2; 10 positions agree with TRBD2. CDR1 MNHNS and CDR2 SASEGT come from the germline V gene. This CDR3 comprises 17 residues. Trimming cost V 2 bases and J 2 bases; bases outside gene matches: 5. The CDR3: CASSERRTSGNTGELFF. As DNA, the CDR3 is TGTGCCAGCAGTGAAAGGCGGACTAGCGGAAACACCGGGGAGCTGTTTTTT.

In this sample, this clonotype turned up a few times. V is TRBV7-9 and J is TRBJ2-1; 9 nucleotides align to TRBD1. Trimming removed 2 bases from V and 3 bases from J; junction bases left unmatched: 5. Germline V CDR1 and CDR2: SEHNR, FQNEAQ (reference sequence). The CDR3 length is 16 residues. In nucleotides, the CDR3 is TGTGCCAGCAGCTTAAGGCCGGGACAGGGCTACAATGAGCAGTTCTTC. Its translation is CASSLRPGQGYNEQFF.